This TCR beta chain was captured by sequencing in a study of blood T cell repertoires in COVID-19. Study summary: COVID-19 samples, acute and convalescent, were from the United States, Italy and Spain. Sources were T cells, B-cell-depleted T cells, or PBMCs; the material itself was cDNA or gDNA.

Germline V gives CDR1 LGHDT, CDR2 YNNKEL (reference sequence). The CDR3 totals 16 residues. The ends lost 5 bases at V and 0 bases at J; junction bases unmatched: 7. Original analysis: Quantification of nucleated cells was approximated via reference gene primer amplification. Generated by immunoSEQ multiplex PCR, the TCRdb table keeps only in-frame clones and is missing some. For V, J and clone size, that table is used; D and trimming come from the DNA. The table lists roughly 80,000 clones, 88% of them singletons. Material: peripheral blood. The chain is built from TRBV3-1 (or the pseudogene TRBV3-2) and TRBJ2-3; TRBD2 agrees at 8 bases. This clonotype was obtained from a human donor in a cohort sampled during active COVID-19. The CDR3 spells CASSEPGGPSTDTQYF. CDR3 nucleotides: TGTGCCAGCAGCGAGCCGGGGGGGCCAAGCACAGATACGCAGTATTTT.